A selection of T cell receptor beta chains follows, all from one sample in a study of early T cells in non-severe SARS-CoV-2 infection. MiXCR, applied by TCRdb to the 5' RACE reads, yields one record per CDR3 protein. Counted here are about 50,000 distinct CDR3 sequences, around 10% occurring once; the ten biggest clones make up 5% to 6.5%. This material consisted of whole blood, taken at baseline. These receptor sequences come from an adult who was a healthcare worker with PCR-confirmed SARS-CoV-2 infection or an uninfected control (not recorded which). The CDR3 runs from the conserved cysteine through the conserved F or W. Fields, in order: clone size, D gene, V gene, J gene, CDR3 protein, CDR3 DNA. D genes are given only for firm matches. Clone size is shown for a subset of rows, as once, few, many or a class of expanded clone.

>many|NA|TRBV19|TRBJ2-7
CASSLWGLSEQYF
TGTGCCAGTAGTTTATGGGGGCTCTCCGAGCAGTACTTC
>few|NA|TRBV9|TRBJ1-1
CASSVVRGLNTEAFF
TGTGCCAGCAGCGTAGTAAGGGGACTGAACACTGAAGCTTTCTTT
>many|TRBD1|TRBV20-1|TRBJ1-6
CSANTGQEYSPLHF
TGCAGTGCAAATACGGGACAGGAGTATTCACCCCTCCACTTT
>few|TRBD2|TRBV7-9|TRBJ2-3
CASSPGTSGGGDTQYF
TGTGCCAGCAGTCCCGGGACTAGCGGAGGGGGAGATACGCAGTATTTT
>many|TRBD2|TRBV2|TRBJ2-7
CASSDVAGVSYEQYF
TGTGCCAGCAGTGACGTAGCGGGGGTATCCTACGAGCAGTACTTC
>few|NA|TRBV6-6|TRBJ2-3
CASSYPKGTDTQYF
TGTGCCAGCAGTTACCCCAAGGGGACAGATACGCAGTATTTT
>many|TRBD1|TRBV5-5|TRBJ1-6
CASSLFRDRGNSPLHF
TGTGCCAGCAGCTTGTTCCGGGACAGGGGTAATTCACCCCTCCACTTT
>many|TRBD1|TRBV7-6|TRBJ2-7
CASSPGQGGNEQYF
TGTGCCAGCAGCCCGGGACAGGGGGGGAACGAGCAGTACTTC
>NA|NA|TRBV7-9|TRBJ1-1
CASSATARGTEAFF
TGTGCCAGCAGCGCGACAGCCAGAGGGACTGAAGCTTTCTTT
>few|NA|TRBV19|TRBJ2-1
CASSIGLPNEQFF
TGTGCCAGTAGTATTGGGCTCCCCAATGAGCAGTTCTTC
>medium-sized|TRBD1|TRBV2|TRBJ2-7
CASGTGQGYSYEQYF
TGTGCCAGCGGGACGGGACAGGGATACTCCTACGAGCAGTACTTC
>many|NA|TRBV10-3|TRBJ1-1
CAISVGGTEAFF
TGTGCCATCAGTGTGGGGGGGACTGAAGCTTTCTTT
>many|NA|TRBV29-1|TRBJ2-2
CSVVRTNTGELFF
TGCAGCGTTGTCAGAACGAACACCGGGGAGCTGTTTTTT
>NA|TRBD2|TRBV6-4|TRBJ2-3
CASSVGAGVEETQYF
TGTGCCAGCAGTGTAGGAGCGGGAGTGGAAGAAACGCAGTATTTT
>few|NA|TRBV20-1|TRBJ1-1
CSARGVGTEAFF
TGCAGTGCTCGTGGGGTAGGCACTGAAGCTTTCTTT
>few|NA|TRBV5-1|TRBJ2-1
CAGKGDGDNEQFF
TGCGCCGGAAAGGGGGACGGTGACAATGAGCAGTTCTTC
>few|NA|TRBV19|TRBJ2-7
CASRGGPHGTYEQYF
TGTGCCAGTAGGGGGGGACCGCATGGGACCTACGAGCAGTACTTC
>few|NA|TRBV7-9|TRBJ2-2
CASSLRTSHTGELFF
TGTGCCAGCAGCTTACGCACCAGCCACACCGGGGAGCTGTTTTTT
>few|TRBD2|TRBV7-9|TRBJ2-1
CASSLPSGGYSYNEQFF
TGTGCCAGCAGCTTACCTAGCGGGGGATACTCCTACAATGAGCAGTTCTTC
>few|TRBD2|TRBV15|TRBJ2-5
CATSREASGGDETQYF
TGTGCCACCAGCAGAGAGGCTAGCGGGGGGGATGAGACCCAGTACTTC
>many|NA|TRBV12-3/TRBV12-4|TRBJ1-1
CASSDSGVGGTEAFF
TGTGCCAGCAGTGACTCTGGGGTTGGCGGCACTGAAGCTTTCTTT
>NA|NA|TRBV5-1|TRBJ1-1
CASSMTPSGYTEAFF
TGCGCCAGCAGCATGACGCCTTCAGGATACACTGAAGCTTTCTTT
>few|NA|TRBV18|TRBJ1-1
CASSPGQWNTEAFF
TGTGCCAGCTCACCGGGCCAGTGGAACACTGAAGCTTTCTTT
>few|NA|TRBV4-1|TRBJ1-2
CASSQGGGPYYGYTF
TGCGCCAGCAGCCAAGGCGGCGGACCCTACTATGGCTACACCTTC
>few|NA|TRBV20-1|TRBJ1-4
CSARGSSTNEKLFF
TGCAGTGCTAGGGGGTCATCAACTAATGAAAAACTGTTTTTT
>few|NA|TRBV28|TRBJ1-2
CASSSLYGYTF
TGTGCCAGCTCCTCCCTCTATGGCTACACCTTC
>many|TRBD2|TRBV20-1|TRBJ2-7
CSARNGLAETYEQYF
TGCAGTGCCCGCAATGGACTAGCGGAAACCTACGAGCAGTACTTC
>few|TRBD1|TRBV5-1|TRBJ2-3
CASSLGQGFSDTQYF
TGCGCCAGCAGCTTGGGACAGGGTTTCTCAGATACGCAGTATTTT
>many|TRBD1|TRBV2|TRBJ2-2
CASRGTGSVTGELFF
TGTGCCAGCAGGGGGACAGGGTCCGTCACCGGGGAGCTGTTTTTT
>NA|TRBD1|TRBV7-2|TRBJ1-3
CASSSQGAAGNTIYF
TGTGCCAGCAGTTCGCAGGGGGCTGCTGGAAACACCATATATTTT
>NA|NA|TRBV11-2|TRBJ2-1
CASSSRPVRENEQFF
TGTGCCAGCAGCTCCCGACCGGTACGGGAGAATGAGCAGTTCTTC
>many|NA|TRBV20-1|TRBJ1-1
CSAMAELTEAFF
TGCAGTGCTATGGCGGAACTCACTGAAGCTTTCTTT
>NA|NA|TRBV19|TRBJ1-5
CASTDYSNQPQHF
TGTGCCAGTACAGATTATAGCAATCAGCCCCAGCATTTT
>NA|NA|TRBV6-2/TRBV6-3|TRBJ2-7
CASSYAGSEQYF
TGTGCCAGCAGTTATGCCGGATCCGAGCAGTACTTC
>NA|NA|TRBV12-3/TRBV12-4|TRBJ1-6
CASSTAAANSPLHF
TGTGCCAGCAGTACTGCGGCTGCAAATTCACCCCTCCACTTT
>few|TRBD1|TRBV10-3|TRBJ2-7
CAISSDRAYEQYF
TGTGCCATCAGTTCGGACAGGGCCTACGAGCAGTACTTC
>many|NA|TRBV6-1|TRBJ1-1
CASSEAENTEAFF
TGTGCCAGCAGTGAAGCAGAGAACACTGAAGCTTTCTTT
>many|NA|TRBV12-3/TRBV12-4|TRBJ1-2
CASSRDYGYTF
TGTGCCAGCAGCCGGGACTATGGCTACACCTTC
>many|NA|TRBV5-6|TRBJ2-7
CASSYREEDYEQYF
TGTGCCAGCAGCTATAGGGAGGAGGACTACGAGCAGTACTTC
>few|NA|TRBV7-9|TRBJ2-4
CASSLSGENIQYF
TGTGCCAGCAGCTTATCAGGAGAAAACATTCAGTACTTC
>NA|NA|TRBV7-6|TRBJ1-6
CASSLESRPNNSPLHF
TGTGCCAGCAGCTTAGAGTCCCGGCCCAATAATTCACCCCTCCACTTT
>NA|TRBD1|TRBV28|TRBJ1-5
CATRPGDRGGQPQHF
TGTGCCACCAGACCTGGGGACAGAGGGGGCCAGCCCCAGCATTTT
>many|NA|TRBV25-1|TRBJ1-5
CASSEGENQPQHF
TGTGCCAGCAGTGAAGGGGAAAATCAGCCCCAGCATTTT
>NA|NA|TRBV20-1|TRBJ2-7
CSAGTSDEQYF
TGCAGTGCAGGGACATCGGATGAGCAGTACTTC
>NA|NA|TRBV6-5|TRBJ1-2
CASSYKPSGSGYTF
TGTGCCAGCAGTTACAAGCCGTCAGGGAGTGGCTACACCTTC
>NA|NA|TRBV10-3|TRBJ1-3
CAISEPWGSGNTIYF
TGTGCCATCAGTGAGCCCTGGGGATCTGGAAACACCATATATTTT
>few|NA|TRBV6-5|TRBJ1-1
CASSYPRATRTEAFF
TGTGCCAGCAGTTACCCTCGTGCCACTCGGACGGAAGCTTTCTTT
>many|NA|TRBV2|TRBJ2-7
CASSVTSFERGFEQYF
TGTGCCAGCAGTGTCACCTCATTCGAGAGGGGGTTCGAGCAGTACTTC
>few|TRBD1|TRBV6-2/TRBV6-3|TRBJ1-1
CASSYSRGRGTEAFF
TGTGCCAGCAGTTACAGTAGGGGGCGCGGCACTGAAGCTTTCTTT
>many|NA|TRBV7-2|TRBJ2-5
CASSPSLGDTQYF
TGTGCCAGCAGCCCGAGCCTGGGAGATACCCAGTACTTC
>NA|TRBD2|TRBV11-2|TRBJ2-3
CASSLGLAGITDTQYF
TGTGCCAGCAGCTTAGGCCTAGCGGGGATTACAGATACGCAGTATTTT
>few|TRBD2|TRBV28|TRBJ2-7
CASKRGPGYEQYF
TGTGCCAGCAAGCGGGGGCCCGGGTACGAGCAGTACTTC
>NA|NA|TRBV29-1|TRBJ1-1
CSVVGHGNTEAFF
TGCAGCGTTGTCGGTCATGGGAACACTGAAGCTTTCTTT
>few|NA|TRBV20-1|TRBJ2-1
CSATVPGSYNEQFF
TGCAGTGCCACGGTCCCCGGCTCCTACAATGAGCAGTTCTTC
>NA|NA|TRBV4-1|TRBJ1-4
CASSLVPRTNEKLFF
TGCGCCAGCAGCCTAGTCCCTCGGACTAATGAAAAACTGTTTTTT
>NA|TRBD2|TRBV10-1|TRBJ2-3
CASSDRSLAGVLDTQYF
TGCGCCAGCAGTGATCGTTCCCTAGCGGGAGTCTTGGATACGCAGTATTTT
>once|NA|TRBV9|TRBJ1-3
CASSVAAVSSGNTIYF
TGTGCCAGCAGCGTAGCCGCAGTGTCCTCTGGAAACACCATATATTTT
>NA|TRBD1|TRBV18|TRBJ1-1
CASSPPNVRGRLNTEAFF
TGTGCCAGCTCACCACCGAACGTCAGGGGGCGTTTGAACACTGAAGCTTTCTTT
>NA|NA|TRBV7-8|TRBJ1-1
CASSLYRGLGTEAFF
TGTGCCAGCAGCTTATATCGGGGCTTGGGCACTGAAGCTTTCTTT
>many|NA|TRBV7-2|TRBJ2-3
CASSFEQGSGRQYF
TGTGCCAGCAGCTTCGAACAGGGCTCAGGGAGGCAGTATTTT